The 30 T cell receptor beta chains below come from one sample, sequenced in a study of early T cells in non-severe SARS-CoV-2 infection. TCRdb re-called the 5' RACE reads through MiXCR, storing one row per CDR3 protein. Of tens of thousands of distinct CDR3 sequences listed, 10% to 15% are singletons. The specimen sequenced was whole blood. The receptor source for this set is an adult who was a healthcare worker with PCR-confirmed SARS-CoV-2 infection or an uninfected control (not recorded which).

The chain employs TRBV20-1 and TRBJ2-5, with 12 bases aligning to TRBD2. This CDR3 is built from 14 residues. Per the germline V gene, CDR1 is DFQATT and CDR2 is SNEGSKA (reference sequence). Unmatched junction bases numbered 1, after V lost 3 bases and J lost 2 bases. CDR3 sequence (DNA): TGCAGTGCTAGCCTAGCGGGGGGGCAAGAGACCCAGTACTTC. Translation gives CSASLAGGQETQYF.

The chain is built from TRBV5-4 and TRBJ2-1; possibly TRBD2 for D (5 bases). There are 15 residues in the CDR3. The germline CDR1 and CDR2 sequences are SGHNT and YYREEE (reference sequence). Trimming left V 1 base short and J 0 bases short, with 8 bases between. CDR3 sequence: CASSLPGISYNEQFF. Here the CDR3 DNA reads TGTGCCAGCAGCTTGCCGGGGATCTCCTACAATGAGCAGTTCTTC.

This clonotype was recorded many times. The V and J genes are TRBV20-1 and TRBJ2-3; possible D gene TRBD2, 6 bases. The CDR3 consists of 15 residues. In germline, CDR1 is DFQATT, CDR2 SNEGSKA (reference sequence). V was shortened by 5 bases and J by 1 base, with 16 bases between the two germline ends. Here the CDR3 DNA reads TGCAGTGCTCGACCTCACGGAGGGGGCACAGATACGCAGTATTTT. It translates to CSARPHGGGTDTQYF.

J is TRBJ2-1 and V is TRBV7-3; TRBD1 aligns across 9 bases. Germline V gene lookup returns CDR1 SGHTA and CDR2 FQGTGA. Losses at the gene ends were 5 bases for V and 2 bases for J; bases not matched to a gene: 7. This CDR3 spans 16 amino acids. The CDR3 region is CASSRWTGAPYNEQFF. Written as DNA, the CDR3 is TGTGCCAGCAGCCGATGGACAGGGGCCCCCTACAATGAGCAGTTCTTC.

This chain connects TRBV10-2 to TRBJ1-6; tentative D call: TRBD1 (6 bases). V was cut by 10 bases and J by 5 bases, with 15 bases left in between. From germline, CDR1 is WSHSY and CDR2 SAAADI. This CDR3 comprises 14 residues. In nucleotides, the CDR3 is TGCGCCACTGCCCAGAGGGGGGATAATTCACCCCTCCACTTT. Its translation: CATAQRGDNSPLHF.

This clonotype was detected a few times. This chain joins TRBV29-1 and TRBJ2-3; 7 bases align to TRBD1. The J segment lost 5 bases and the V segment lost 5 bases, leaving 7 bases of the junction unmatched. The CDR3 runs to 13 residues. The germline V gene encodes CDR1 SQVTM and CDR2 ANQGSEA. CDR3 loop: CSVPMTGKDTQYF. The CDR3 bases are TGCAGCGTTCCCATGACAGGGAAAGATACGCAGTATTTT.

This clonotype was seen only a few times. The V gene is TRBV20-1, the J gene TRBJ2-5, with a tentative D call TRBD2 (7 bases). Germline loops: CDR1 DFQATT, CDR2 SNEGSKA (reference sequence). The CDR3 is 11 amino acids. V was trimmed by 5 bases and J by 6 bases, leaving 10 bases between them. In DNA form, the CDR3 reads TGCAGTGCTGAGGGGGGGCAGACCCAGTACTTC. Residues: CSAEGGQTQYF.

This clonotype was counted between two and nine times. J is TRBJ2-7 and V is TRBV28; possibly TRBD1 for D (6 bases). Trimming left V 8 bases short and J 3 bases short, with 11 bases between. The CDR3 totals 12 residues. CDR1 is MDHEN, CDR2 SYDVKM, per germline. In DNA form, the CDR3 reads TGTGCCAGCGGTGCCAGGGGCTACGAGCAGTACTTC. Encoded protein: CASGARGYEQYF.

The J gene is TRBJ1-1, the V gene TRBV13, with a tentative D call TRBD1 (5 bases). Germline V CDR1 and CDR2: PRHDT, FYEKMQ (reference sequence). Trimming left V 9 bases short and J 4 bases short, with 18 bases between. This CDR3 is built from 14 residues. CDR3 bases: TGTGCCAGTTTCCTGGCAGGCAGGGTCACTGAAGCTTTCTTT. Residues: CASFLAGRVTEAFF. Drawing the rest from reference TRBV13 and TRBJ1-1, the complete variable domain is AAGVIQSPRHLIKEKRETATLKCYPIPRHDTVYWYQQGPGQDPQFLISFYEKMQSDKGSIPDRFSAQQFSDYHSELNMSSLELGDSALYFCASFLAGRVTEAFFGQGTRLTVV.

This chain links TRBV6-5 with TRBJ1-1; D may be TRBD1 (5 bases). The V end was cut by 6 bases, the J end by 1 base, with 15 bases between. This CDR3 has 15 amino acids. CDR1 and CDR2 from the germline V gene are MNHEY and SVGAGI. CDR3: CASRGERHGNTEAFF. CDR3 nucleotides: TGTGCCAGCAGGGGGGAGCGTCACGGGAACACTGAAGCTTTCTTT.

The chain joins TRBV5-1 to TRBJ1-5; tentatively, D is TRBD1 (6 bases). The germline CDR1 and CDR2 sequences are SGHRS and YFSETQ. V was pared by 0 bases and J by 7 bases, with 14 bases between. The CDR3 loop spans 15 amino acids. CDR3 residues: CASSLGEGGKQPQHF. For the CDR3, the DNA is TGCGCCAGCAGCTTGGGTGAAGGGGGAAAGCAGCCCCAGCATTTT.

This clonotype appeared many times. The gene calls are TRBV10-3 and TRBJ1-1; 7 bases map to TRBD1. This CDR3 comprises 14 residues. Germline V gives CDR1 ENHRY, CDR2 SYGVKD. V lost 8 bases and J lost 5; bases outside the gene matches: 11. The CDR3 sequence is CAIAPRQGGTEAFF. In DNA form, the CDR3 reads TGTGCCATCGCACCGAGACAGGGAGGGACTGAAGCTTTCTTT.

Points on this clonotype: It may be a read error: a sequence one base away is much more abundant. CDR3 protein: CASSLGDTEAFF. The CDR3 region has the DNA TGTGCCAGCAGCTTGGGGGACACTGAAGCTTTCTTT. The genes are TRBV11-3 and TRBJ1-1; possibly TRBD1 for D (5 bases). Trimming stripped 3 bases from V and 3 bases from J, with 5 bases between. Per germline, CDR1 SGHNT and CDR2 YENEEA. The CDR3 consists of 12 residues.

In this sample, this clonotype turned up many times. The gene calls are TRBV5-1 and TRBJ1-3; D call uncertain. This CDR3 is built from 15 residues. V lost 0 bases and J 5 bases, leaving 12 bases between the germline ends. CDR1 is SGHRS, CDR2 YFSETQ, per germline. DNA for the CDR3: TGCGCCAGCAGCTTGGACGTGGGAGGTCGAAACACCATATATTTT. Protein: CASSLDVGGRNTIYF.

This chain connects TRBV5-1 to TRBJ2-5; no clear D gene. V was cut by 1 base and J by 2 bases, with 12 bases left in between. The CDR3 runs to 15 residues. Germline CDR1 SGHRS, CDR2 YFSETQ. The CDR3 spells CASSLSLPTQETQYF. The CDR3 nucleotides are TGCGCCAGCAGCTTGAGCCTACCGACGCAAGAGACCCAGTACTTC.

Ten or more counts support this clonotype. The chain links TRBV12-3 or TRBV12-4 to TRBJ2-1; TRBD2 aligns across 11 bases. The CDR3 is 16 residues long. The V and J ends lost 6 bases and 7 bases, in that order; junction bases with no gene match: 11. The CDR3 DNA follows: TGTGCCAGCAGATTCAGACATAGCGGGGGGGAGAATGAGCAGTTCTTC. Encoded protein: CASRFRHSGGENEQFF.

This clonotype was counted a few times. The chain uses TRBV6-5 and TRBJ2-2; D tentatively fits TRBD1 or TRBD2 (6 bases each). The CDR3 sequence is 15 residues long. The germline gives CDR1 MNHEY, CDR2 SVGAGI. Trimming left V 6 bases short and J 3 bases short, with 14 bases between. The CDR3 is CASSERGRYTGELFF. In DNA, the CDR3 is TGTGCCAGCAGCGAGAGGGGGAGGTACACCGGGGAGCTGTTTTTT.

This clonotype was detected many times. The chain combines TRBV6-5 with TRBJ2-3, with 7 bases that match TRBD2. V lost 8 bases to trimming and J lost 6 bases; unmatched junction nucleotides: 8. The CDR3 length is 13 residues. Per the germline V gene, CDR1 is MNHEY and CDR2 is SVGAGI. The CDR3: CASFELASDTQYF. In DNA form, the CDR3 reads TGTGCCAGCTTTGAACTAGCGAGCGATACGCAGTATTTT.

J is TRBJ2-3 and V is TRBV5-5; D is unresolved. This CDR3 has 17 amino acids. V lost 0 bases to trimming and J lost 3 bases, with 17 bases between them. The germline CDR1 and CDR2 sequences are SGHKS and YYEKEE (reference sequence). In DNA form, the CDR3 reads TGTGCCAGCAGCTTGGAGCTACAGATCGAGATTACAGATACGCAGTATTTT. Translating gives CASSLELQIEITDTQYF.

This clonotype was counted many times. V is TRBV10-2 and J is TRBJ2-4; no firm D call. This CDR3 spans 10 amino acids. CDR1 WSHSY and CDR2 SAAADI come from the germline V gene. Trimming cost V 3 bases and J 9 bases, with 3 bases left between them. The CDR3 spells CASSDGIQYF. CDR3 DNA sequence: TGCGCCAGCAGTGACGGCATTCAGTACTTC.

As DNA, the CDR3 is TGTGCCAGCAGCTTAGACTCAGTCCAAGAGACCCAGTACTTC. Amino acid sequence: CASSLDSVQETQYF. This sequence joins TRBV7-9 and TRBJ2-5; D call uncertain. The CDR3 consists of 14 residues. V was pared by 1 base and J by 1 base, with 7 bases between. The germline V gene has CDR1 SEHNR and CDR2 FQNEAQ (reference sequence).

CDR3 sequence (DNA): TGTGCCAGCAGTTTTTCCGGGACAGGGGATGAAAAACTGTTTTTT. This encodes CASSFSGTGDEKLFF. The chain is built from TRBV28 and TRBJ1-4; TRBD1 matches 10 bases. Losses at the gene ends were 3 bases for V and 6 bases for J; bases not matched to a gene: 4. This CDR3 has 15 amino acids. CDR1 and CDR2 (germline): MDHEN, SYDVKM.

This clonotype showed up many times. This chain joins TRBV25-1 and TRBJ1-2; tentatively, D is TRBD1 (6 bases). Germline assignment: CDR1 MGHDK and CDR2 SYGVNS. The CDR3 has 14 amino acids. The ends were cut back, 3 bases at V and 2 bases at J, with 10 bases in the middle. The CDR3 spells CASSDAGENYGYTF. The CDR3 bases are TGTGCCAGCAGTGACGCAGGGGAAAACTATGGCTACACCTTC.

This clonotype was detected many times. The chain joins TRBV11-3 to TRBJ2-3; 8 nucleotides match TRBD2. Germline CDR1 and CDR2: SGHNT and YENEEA. Trimming removed 5 bases from V and 1 base from J; junction bases left unmatched: 5. This CDR3 has 15 amino acids. CDR3 bases: TGTGCCAGCAGCCCCCGGGGGGGGCGCACAGATACGCAGTATTTT. This gives the protein CASSPRGGRTDTQYF.

In its sample, this clonotype was seen a few times. The rearrangement links TRBV6-4 to TRBJ2-7, with 11 bases identical to TRBD2. The CDR3 has 20 amino acids. Germline V lookup: CDR1 MRHNA, CDR2 SNTAGT. Trimming cost V 0 bases and J 0 bases; bases outside gene matches: 13. CDR3 nucleotides: TGTGCCAGCAGTGACTCCCGACCGGGACTAGCGGCCCTAAGCTCCTACGAGCAGTACTTC. Encoded protein: CASSDSRPGLAALSSYEQYF.

This chain connects TRBV3-1 to TRBJ1-4; possibly TRBD1 for D (6 bases). V lost 4 bases to trimming and J lost 6 bases, with 15 bases between them. The CDR3 totals 15 residues. CDR1 and CDR2 (germline): LGHDT, YNNKEL (reference sequence). The CDR3 loop reads CASSLRRGNDEKLFF. The CDR3, as DNA: TGTGCCAGCAGCCTCCGCAGGGGTAACGATGAAAAACTGTTTTTT.

The rearrangement uses TRBV4-3 and TRBJ1-1; no clear D. The CDR3 totals 14 residues. The germline gives CDR1 LGHNA, CDR2 YSLEER. V was trimmed by 1 base and J by 0 bases, leaving 6 bases between them. The CDR3 protein is CASSQALLNTEAFF. Written as DNA, the CDR3 is TGCGCCAGCAGCCAAGCTTTACTGAACACTGAAGCTTTCTTT.

This clonotype was recorded at least ten times. The chain combines TRBV6-1 with TRBJ2-4; no reliable D call. Germline V gene lookup returns CDR1 MNHNS and CDR2 SASEGT. Trimming pared 4 bases from V and 1 base from J, leaving 17 bases between. CDR3 length: 17 amino acids. CDR3 nucleotides: TGTGCCAGCAGTGCGGACCCGGGTCTAAGGGCCAAAAACATTCAGTACTTC. This encodes CASSADPGLRAKNIQYF.

This chain links TRBV5-4 with TRBJ1-2; a possible D gene is TRBD1 (6 bases). V was clipped by 4 bases and J by 6 bases, with 13 bases between them. CDR3 length equals 13 residues. Germline CDR1 SGHNT, CDR2 YYREEE (reference sequence). DNA of the CDR3: TGTGCCAGCAGCGCCCACAGGGCTGATGGCTACACCTTC. Translated: CASSAHRADGYTF.

This clonotype was seen many times. The CDR3 loop reads CASSLSVRSGGHNEQFF. The CDR3 DNA reads TGTGCCAGCAGCTTAAGCGTGCGGAGCGGGGGTCACAATGAGCAGTTCTTC. The chain is built from TRBV7-6 and TRBJ2-1; 8 nucleotides align to TRBD2. Germline-derived CDR1 and CDR2 are SGHVS and FNYEAQ. V shed 2 bases, J shed 5 bases, and the junction held 11 bases outside the gene matches. CDR3 length: 17 amino acids.